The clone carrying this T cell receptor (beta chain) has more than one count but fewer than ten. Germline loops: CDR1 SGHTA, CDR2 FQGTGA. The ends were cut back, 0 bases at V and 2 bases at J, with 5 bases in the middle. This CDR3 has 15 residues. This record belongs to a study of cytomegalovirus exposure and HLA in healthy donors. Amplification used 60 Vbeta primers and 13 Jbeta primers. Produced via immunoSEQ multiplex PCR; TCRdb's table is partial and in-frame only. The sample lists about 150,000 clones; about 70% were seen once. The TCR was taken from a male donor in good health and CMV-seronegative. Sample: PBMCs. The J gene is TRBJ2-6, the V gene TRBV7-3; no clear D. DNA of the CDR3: TGTGCCAGCAGCTTAACGACTGCTGGGGCCAACGTCCTGACTTTC. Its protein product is CASSLTTAGANVLTF.